This T cell receptor beta chain was identified in a study of blood T cell repertoires in COVID-19. Study-wide context: Sites across the United States, Italy and Spain contributed samples from acute and convalescent COVID-19. The cDNA or gDNA used as material had been derived from T cells, B-cell-depleted T cells, or PBMCs.

CDR1 and CDR2 (germline): GTSNPN, SVGIG (reference sequence). CDR3 length: 13 amino acids. V lost 1 base to trimming and J lost 6 bases, with 10 bases between them. Original processing notes: By means of reference gene primer amplification, nucleated cell counts were estimated. Sequenced by immunoSEQ multiplex PCR; TCRdb stores in-frame clones only, minus some. D and trimming come from the DNA, and the V and J calls and clone size come from that table. The sample includes 230,000 or so clones, more than 85% of them seen just once. The sequence derives from a man aged 40-50 years with active or convalescent COVID-19. The chain couples TRBV30 to TRBJ1-5, with D hard to call. The specimen sequenced was peripheral blood. This chain's CDR3 is CAWSGSPVQPQHF. CDR3 sequence (DNA): TGTGCCTGGAGTGGATCCCCAGTTCAGCCCCAGCATTTT.